This T cell receptor (beta chain) stems from a study of blood T cell repertoires in COVID-19. The wider study: T cells, B-cell-depleted T cells, or PBMCs supplied cDNA or gDNA.

Germline V gene data show CDR1 as MNHEY and CDR2 as SMNVEV (reference sequence). CDR3 size: 15 residues. Germline trimming cut 3 bases from V and 6 bases from J; bases unmatched to any gene: 8. In the original analysis: Cell counts per sample came from amplifying reference gene primers. Sequenced by immunoSEQ multiplex PCR; TCRdb stores in-frame clones only, minus some. The D gene and trimming were derived from the DNA, and the V and J assignments and clone size from that table. The sample carries around 250,000 clones, around 81% recorded once. The specimen sequenced was peripheral blood. This TCR came from a man in his fifties or sixties with active or convalescent COVID-19. The chain has TRBV27 and TRBJ2-3, with 8 bases aligning to TRBD2. The CDR3 is CASSLIGGAGDTQYF. CDR3 nucleotides: TGTGCCAGCAGTTTGATCGGGGGGGCAGGGGATACGCAGTATTTT.